These 21 T cell receptor beta chains originate from one sample sequenced in a study of shared clonotypes between healthy human individuals (dated by TCRdb to 2020 to 2021). Libraries were prepared through the immunoSEQ multiplex PCR assay. In its TCRdb copy, this immuneACCESS table keeps in-frame sequences only and misses some clones. Where compared with another copy, unresolved V genes explain less than half of these, and the others have no known cause. The sample includes more than 550,000 clones, with roughly 91% observed a single time. The ten largest clones represent 34% of the sample. The sequencing sample was made of memory CD8+ T cells from PBMCs. What the cell subset or site label conveys for this sample: CD45RO+ cells pooled with CCR7-negative TemRA cells. The source is a man between 18 and 29 years old in good health. Some clones in this sample may be carry-over from other donors' samples.

This chain joins TRBV6-5 and TRBJ2-5; D not certain. CDR3 length equals 14 residues. The germline V gene has CDR1 MNHEY and CDR2 SVGAGI. The V and J ends lost 2 bases and 5 bases respectively, with 12 bases between them. The CDR3 here is CASSYHSKWETQYF. The CDR3 nucleotides read TGTGCCAGCAGTTACCACAGCAAGTGGGAGACCCAGTACTTC.

Comments on this clone: A single base separates this from a much larger clone, so it may be a read error. This chain connects TRBV6-4 to TRBJ2-1; TRBD2 agrees at 13 bases. V was pared by 3 bases and J by 4 bases, with 0 bases of the junction left unmatched. Germline V CDR1 and CDR2: MRHNA, SNTAGT. The CDR3 runs 15 residues. The CDR3 loop reads CASSETSGRYNEQFF. The DNA of the CDR3 is TGTGCCAGCAGTGAGACTAGCGGGAGGTACAATGAGCAGTTCTTC.

The chain couples TRBV6-5 to TRBJ1-2; tentatively, D is TRBD1 (5 bases). This CDR3 has 12 residues. The V gene lost 7 bases and the J gene lost 4 bases, with 10 bases spanning the gap. The germline V gene encodes CDR1 MNHEY and CDR2 SVGAGI. The DNA of the CDR3 is TGTGCCAGCACATGGGACGGCTATGGCTACACCTTC. It specifies CASTWDGYGYTF.

The CDR3 sequence: CAWELGVGRRKSYGYTF. In DNA form, the CDR3 reads TGTGCCTGGGAACTAGGTGTGGGGAGACGAAAATCCTATGGCTACACCTTC. V and J are TRBV30 and TRBJ1-2; the D is unclear. Trimming took off 5 bases at V and 4 bases at J, with 26 bases between the two ends. Germline assignment: CDR1 GTSNPN and CDR2 SVGIG (reference sequence). CDR3 length: 17 residues.

The V gene is TRBV2, the J gene TRBJ2-5; 8 bases match TRBD2. This CDR3 has 14 amino acids. J gave up 5 bases and V 8 bases, and 10 bases lay outside the gene matches. Looked up from germline, CDR1 is SNHLY and CDR2 is FYNNEI. The CDR3 reads CASSAGGWMETQYF. The CDR3 nucleotides are TGTGCCAGCTCCGCGGGGGGCTGGATGGAGACCCAGTACTTC.

This clone was detected once. This chain connects TRBV7-8 to TRBJ2-2, with D maybe TRBD1 (5 bases). The germline V and J ends were trimmed by 9 bases and 2 bases, with 13 bases remaining between them. The germline gives CDR1 SGHVS, CDR2 FQNEAQ. The CDR3 is 14 residues long. The CDR3 coding sequence is TGTGCCAGGGGGCGGTCGGAAAACACCGGGGAGCTGTTTTTT. This sequence encodes CARGRSENTGELFF.

V gene TRBV4-3 combines with J gene TRBJ2-3, with TRBD2 matching over 14 bases. CDR3 length: 21 residues. The germline gives CDR1 LGHNA, CDR2 YSLEER. V trimming: 0 bases; J trimming: 1 base; junction bases outside the gene matches: 12. CDR3 DNA: TGCGCCAGCAGCCAAGACCCCCCGGGACTAGCGGGAGTCCCTGGCACAGATACGCAGTATTTT. Translated: CASSQDPPGLAGVPGTDTQYF.

This clone was detected many times. The chain has TRBV28 and TRBJ2-7, with D possibly matching TRBD1 (7 bases). The CDR3 contains 15 residues. The germline V and J ends were trimmed by 2 bases and 4 bases, with 15 bases remaining between them. Germline V gene data show CDR1 as MDHEN and CDR2 as SYDVKM. This chain's CDR3 is CASSLIQGGNYEQYF. Here the CDR3 DNA reads TGTGCCAGCAGTTTAATCCAGGGGGGAAATTACGAGCAGTACTTC.

The V gene is TRBV6-5, the J gene TRBJ1-4; the D is unclear. Trimming took off 1 base at V and 1 base at J, with 4 bases between the two ends. The germline V gene encodes CDR1 MNHEY and CDR2 SVGAGI. This CDR3 region has 14 residues. The CDR3: CASSYLGTNEKLFF. The CDR3 DNA is TGTGCCAGCAGTTACTTGGGAACTAATGAAAAACTGTTTTTT.

The genes are TRBV19 and TRBJ2-5; TRBD2 aligns across 11 bases. The junction had 4 bases not matched to a gene; V was cut back by 2 bases and J by 5 bases. The CDR3 sequence is 15 residues long. Germline CDR1 is LNHDA and CDR2 is SQIVND (reference sequence). CDR3 loop: CASSILAGGWETQYF. The DNA for the CDR3 is TGTGCCAGTAGTATACTAGCGGGAGGATGGGAGACCCAGTACTTC.

This rearrangement joins TRBV11-2 to TRBJ2-7, with unresolved D. V lost 4 bases to trimming and J lost 2 bases, with 9 bases between them. There are 13 residues in the CDR3. In germline, CDR1 is SGHAT, CDR2 FQNNGV. The DNA for the CDR3 is TGTGCCAGCAGCTCAACGATGACCTACGAGCAGTACTTC. Protein sequence: CASSSTMTYEQYF.

The rearrangement uses TRBV5-1 and TRBJ2-7, with 9 positions matching TRBD1. The germline V gene has CDR1 SGHRS and CDR2 YFSETQ. The CDR3 is made up of 16 amino acids. Germline trimming cut 4 bases from V and 1 base from J; bases unmatched to any gene: 9. CDR3 sequence (DNA): TGCGCCAGCAGCGAAACAGGGGGCCCACTATCCTACGAGCAGTACTTC. Protein product: CASSETGGPLSYEQYF.

This clone was detected only once. The chain employs TRBV27 and TRBJ2-7; no definite D call. The V end was cut by 3 bases, the J end by 0 bases, with 12 bases between. The CDR3 length is 15 residues. The germline V gene has CDR1 MNHEY and CDR2 SMNVEV (reference sequence). For the CDR3, the DNA is TGTGCCAGCAGTTTTTCTCCTCCAGACTCCTACGAGCAGTACTTC. It yields the protein CASSFSPPDSYEQYF.

V and J are TRBV30 and TRBJ2-5, with D possibly TRBD2 on 6 matching bases. The DNA matches TRBJ2-7 better at its end, which makes the J call doubtful. The germline gives CDR1 GTSNPN, CDR2 SVGIG (reference sequence). This CDR3 contains 16 residues. The CDR3 sequence: CAWSVADGGTSYEQYF. The CDR3 region has the DNA TGTGCCTGGAGTGTTGCGGACGGAGGGACCTCCTACGAGCAGTACTTC.

This sequence joins TRBV15 and TRBJ2-7; the D call may be TRBD1 or TRBD2 (5 bases each). Germline V gives CDR1 LNHNV, CDR2 YYDKDF (reference sequence). V was clipped by 0 bases and J by 0 bases, with 9 bases between them. The CDR3 contains 15 residues. The CDR3 region is CATSRELGDSYEQYF. The CDR3 DNA reads TGTGCCACCAGCAGAGAACTAGGGGACTCCTACGAGCAGTACTTC.

J is TRBJ1-1 and V is TRBV18; tentatively, D is TRBD1 (5 bases). Trimming pared 2 bases from V and 6 bases from J, leaving 7 bases between. This CDR3 contains 12 residues. The V gene's germline CDR1 is KGHSH and CDR2 LQKENI. The CDR3 DNA reads as TGTGCCAGCTCACCAGGGGGGGCTGAAGCTTTCTTT. It encodes CASSPGGAEAFF.

This chain uses TRBV28 with TRBJ1-2; no firm D call. From germline, CDR1 is MDHEN and CDR2 SYDVKM. V was shortened by 3 bases and J by 2 bases, with 10 bases between the two germline ends. This CDR3 has 14 amino acids. CDR3 nucleotide sequence: TGTGCCAGCAGTTTGCCGGGTGTCAACTATGGCTACACCTTC. This sequence encodes CASSLPGVNYGYTF.

The J gene is TRBJ2-1, the V gene TRBV13; 8 bases are shared with TRBD1. Germline assignment: CDR1 PRHDT and CDR2 FYEKMQ (reference sequence). Trimming removed 0 bases from V and 4 bases from J; junction bases left unmatched: 5. This CDR3 contains 16 residues. The CDR3 sequence is CASSLGGQGIYNEQFF. In DNA form, the CDR3 reads TGTGCCAGCAGCTTAGGTGGACAGGGAATATACAATGAGCAGTTCTTC. Combining the CDR3 with reference TRBV13 and TRBJ2-1 gives the whole variable domain AAGVIQSPRHLIKEKRETATLKCYPIPRHDTVYWYQQGPGQDPQFLISFYEKMQSDKGSIPDRFSAQQFSDYHSELNMSSLELGDSALYFCASSLGGQGIYNEQFFGPGTRLTVL.

V is TRBV5-4 and J is TRBJ2-5; 8 positions agree with TRBD2. This CDR3 has 18 amino acids. Germline-derived CDR1 and CDR2 are SGHNT and YYREEE (reference sequence). With V trimmed by 4 bases and J by 2 bases, 16 bases remained unmatched. CDR3 residues: CASSPPGSGRVIQETQYF. The DNA of the CDR3 is TGTGCCAGCAGCCCGCCCGGAAGCGGGAGAGTTATTCAAGAGACCCAGTACTTC.

This clone showed up just once. The chain combines TRBV28 with TRBJ2-2, with D maybe TRBD2 (6 bases). CDR3 length: 14 amino acids. Germline values: CDR1 MDHEN, CDR2 SYDVKM. V was cut by 3 bases and J by 1 base, with 6 bases left in between. Here the CDR3 DNA reads TGTGCCAGCAGTTTCGGGGGGAACACCGGGGAGCTGTTTTTT. Protein sequence: CASSFGGNTGELFF.

The chain recombines TRBV27 with TRBJ1-5, with D tentatively TRBD1 (5 bases). The germline V and J ends were trimmed by 2 bases and 4 bases, with 12 bases remaining between them. The CDR3 consists of 15 residues. The germline V gene has CDR1 MNHEY and CDR2 SMNVEV (reference sequence). In DNA, the CDR3 is TGTGCCAGCAGTTTAGGCAGGGTGGGTAATCAGCCCCAGCATTTT. Translating it yields CASSLGRVGNQPQHF.